The 30 T cell receptor beta chains below were found in one sample sequenced in a study of CD8+CD57+ T cells in acquired aplastic anemia. Genomic DNA was employed as the template in profiling TCR beta VDJ and CDR3. MiXCR, run by TCRdb on the reads, gives a single entry per CDR3 protein. This table has fewer than 85,000 distinct CDR3 sequences, 60% to 75% appearing once. Patients chosen for sequencing had shown CD8+CD57+ cell expansion by flow cytometry. Input material: sorted CD4+, CD8+, or CD8+CD57+ T cells (not recorded which) from PBMCs. These receptors were collected from a human donor with aplastic anemia.

This chain uses TRBV6-5 with TRBJ1-2; no definite D call. CDR1 MNHEY and CDR2 SVGAGI come from the germline V gene. The CDR3 sequence is 14 residues long. Trimming shortened V by 3 bases and J by 2 bases, and 10 bases separated the two germline ends. CDR3: CASSYHDSNYGYTF. DNA of the CDR3: TGTGCCAGCAGTTATCACGATTCCAACTATGGCTACACCTTC.

This clonotype has only a few counts. The chain couples TRBV24-1 to TRBJ1-2, with a possible D match to TRBD1 (5 bases). The CDR3 sequence is 13 residues long. The germline gives CDR1 KGHDR, CDR2 SFDVKD. The V and J ends lost 11 bases and 4 bases respectively, with 16 bases between them. CDR3 sequence: CAIGKGAGYGYTF. The CDR3, as DNA: TGTGCCATCGGGAAAGGGGCCGGCTATGGCTACACCTTC.

This chain links TRBV19 with TRBJ2-7, with a weak D call TRBD1 (8 bases). Germline CDR1 and CDR2: LNHDA and SQIVND (reference sequence). This CDR3 is 12 amino acids long. The CDR3 is CATGGQGYEQYF. DNA for the CDR3: TGTGCTACGGGAGGACAGGGCTACGAGCAGTACTTC.

The DNA of the CDR3 is TGCAGTGCTTCTACAGGGGCGGCCAAAAACATTCAGTACTTC. Translating gives CSASTGAAKNIQYF. The rearrangement uses TRBV20-1 and TRBJ2-4; 7 bases align to TRBD1. The CDR3 is 14 residues long. CDR1 and CDR2 from the germline V gene are DFQATT and SNEGSKA (reference sequence). The V gene end was trimmed by 5 bases and the J gene end by 1 base; junction bases not matched to a gene: 5.

The rearrangement uses TRBV10-3 and TRBJ2-3, with TRBD2 matching 11 bases. Losses at the gene ends were 7 bases for V and 7 bases for J; bases not matched to a gene: 7. The CDR3 runs 14 residues. Germline V gene data show CDR1 as ENHRY and CDR2 as SYGVKD. The CDR3 protein is CAIMNTSGGNTQYF. CDR3 DNA sequence: TGTGCCATCATGAACACTAGCGGGGGAAATACGCAGTATTTT.

The chain recombines TRBV7-4 with TRBJ1-2; TRBD1 aligns across 10 bases. This CDR3 contains 14 residues. Trimming at V came to 4 bases and at J to 6 bases, leaving 5 bases not matched to a gene. Germline V gene sequence: CDR1 SGHVT, CDR2 SQSDAQ. The CDR3 spells CASSYGTGADGYTF. DNA of the CDR3: TGTGCCAGCAGCTATGGGACAGGGGCAGATGGCTACACCTTC.

This clonotype was detected a few times. This chain uses TRBV7-9 with TRBJ2-7, with a weak D call TRBD1 (5 bases). In germline, CDR1 is SEHNR, CDR2 FQNEAQ (reference sequence). Trimming stripped 6 bases from V and 3 bases from J, with 12 bases between. The CDR3 length is 13 residues. This CDR3 reads CASRPDSYYEQYF. The CDR3 bases are TGTGCCAGCAGGCCCGACAGTTACTACGAGCAGTACTTC.

This chain connects TRBV7-2 to TRBJ1-1; D remains ambiguous. Per the germline V gene, CDR1 is SGHTA and CDR2 is FQGNSA. This CDR3 region has 14 residues. Trimming took 1 base from V and 6 from J, leaving 12 bases between them. The CDR3 DNA sequence: TGTGCCAGCAGCTTAGTTGGCAGAACCTCTGAAGCTTTCTTT. Residues: CASSLVGRTSEAFF.

This sequence joins TRBV11-1 and TRBJ2-7; D gene uncertain. Trimming took off 5 bases at V and 0 bases at J, with 17 bases between the two ends. The CDR3 extends over 16 amino acids. Germline CDR1 SGHAT, CDR2 FQDESV (reference sequence). CDR3 sequence: CASSQDGPPSSYEQYF. The CDR3 nucleotides are TGTGCCAGCAGCCAAGATGGCCCACCGAGCTCCTACGAGCAGTACTTC.

This sequence joins TRBV7-6 and TRBJ2-5; D perhaps matches TRBD2 (5 bases). Germline V gene lookup returns CDR1 SGHVS and CDR2 FNYEAQ. The CDR3 runs to 13 residues. V lost 5 bases to trimming and J lost 7 bases, with 14 bases between them. In DNA, the CDR3 is TGTGCCAGCAGCCCAAGGACTGGCGGGACCCAGTACTTC. The encoded protein is CASSPRTGGTQYF. Drawing the rest from reference TRBV7-6 and TRBJ2-5, the complete variable domain is GAGVSQSPRYKVTKRGQDVALRCDPISGHVSLYWYRQALGQGPEFLTYFNYEAQQDKSGLPNDRFSAERPEGSISTLTIQRTEQRDSAMYRCASSPRTGGTQYFGPGTRLLVL.

Notes on this clonotype: At one of its ends the junction is not consistent with the germline gene, which may arise from a read error. V is TRBV25-1 and J is TRBJ1-1; possible D gene TRBD1, 6 bases. CDR1 MGHDK and CDR2 SYGVNS come from the germline V gene. The CDR3 spans 13 residues. The CDR3 DNA reads as TGTGCCAGCAGCTACAGGGTAGAAACTGAAGATTTCTTT. Its protein product is CASSYRVETEDFF.

V and J are TRBV25-1 and TRBJ1-1, with D possibly being TRBD1 (5 bases). The CDR3 consists of 14 residues. The germline V and J ends were trimmed by 3 bases and 0 bases, with 8 bases remaining between them. Germline assignment: CDR1 MGHDK and CDR2 SYGVNS. The chain's CDR3 is CASSDRGVNTEAFF. Written as DNA, the CDR3 is TGTGCCAGCAGTGATCGGGGCGTGAACACTGAAGCTTTCTTT.

This clonotype was seen ten or more times. The V and J genes are TRBV7-3 and TRBJ2-5; 7 bases agree with TRBD1. CDR3 length: 12 residues. Germline CDR1 is SGHTA and CDR2 is FQGTGA. The V and J ends lost 5 bases and 3 bases, in that order; junction bases with no gene match: 0. The CDR3 DNA reads as TGTGCCAGCAGCCAGGGGGAAGAGACCCAGTACTTC. The encoded protein is CASSQGEETQYF. Combining the CDR3 with reference TRBV7-3 and TRBJ2-5 gives the whole variable domain GAGVSQTPSNKVTEKGKYVELRCDPISGHTALYWYRQSLGQGPEFLIYFQGTGAADDSGLPNDRFFAVRPEGSVSTLKIQRTERGDSAVYLCASSQGEETQYFGPGTRLLVL.

This rearrangement joins TRBV12-3 or TRBV12-4 to TRBJ2-5; no reliable D call. The CDR3 is 13 residues long. Trimming removed 7 bases at V and 0 bases at J, with 9 bases between. The CDR3 spells CASTSQYQETQYF. The DNA of the CDR3 is TGTGCCAGCACTTCTCAGTACCAAGAGACCCAGTACTTC.

The chain carries TRBV7-9 and TRBJ2-5; D unresolved. The germline gives CDR1 SEHNR, CDR2 FQNEAQ (reference sequence). This CDR3 comprises 13 residues. V was shortened by 5 bases and J by 5 bases, with 12 bases between the two germline ends. The CDR3: CASSPTSRETQYF. The DNA of the CDR3 is TGTGCCAGCAGCCCCACCTCCAGGGAGACCCAGTACTTC.

This clonotype appeared once. The J gene is TRBJ2-5, the V gene TRBV9; 11 bases fit TRBD2. In germline, CDR1 is SGDLS, CDR2 YYNGEE. This CDR3 is 17 amino acids long. The J segment lost 3 bases and the V segment lost 3 bases, leaving 10 bases of the junction unmatched. The CDR3 reads CASSAPTSGEPEETQYF. The CDR3 DNA sequence: TGTGCCAGCAGCGCCCCGACTAGCGGGGAACCTGAAGAGACCCAGTACTTC.

V is TRBV25-1 and J is TRBJ2-5; a possible D gene is TRBD1 (5 bases). The assigned J gene may be wrong: the sequence end matches TRBJ2-7 better. The CDR3 loop spans 17 amino acids. CDR1 is MGHDK, CDR2 SYGVNS, per germline. This CDR3 is CASSESRGQSLRYEQYF. The CDR3 DNA sequence: TGTGCCAGCAGTGAAAGTAGGGGCCAGTCGTTGAGATACGAGCAGTACTTC.

The rearrangement links TRBV10-2 to TRBJ2-7, with 7 bases fitting TRBD1. The ends lost 5 bases at V and 3 bases at J; junction bases unmatched: 7. The germline V gene encodes CDR1 WSHSY and CDR2 SAAADI. This CDR3 has 14 amino acids. The DNA of the CDR3 is TGCGCCAGCAGTAAGACAGGGTCCGGCTACGAGCAGTACTTC. It codes for CASSKTGSGYEQYF.

The gene calls are TRBV20-1 and TRBJ1-3, with D maybe TRBD1 (5 bases). V dropped 3 bases and J dropped 6 bases, with 18 bases sitting between them. CDR3 length: 15 amino acids. Germline-derived CDR1 and CDR2 are DFQATT and SNEGSKA (reference sequence). CDR3 bases: TGCAGTGCTAGTTCACCTACGGGACGTCAAAACACCATATATTTT. Translated: CSASSPTGRQNTIYF.

This chain links TRBV6-1 with TRBJ2-5, with a weak D call TRBD2 (6 bases). V dropped 4 bases and J dropped 1 base, with 10 bases sitting between them. CDR1 and CDR2 from the germline V gene are MNHNS and SASEGT. This CDR3 has 14 residues. The CDR3 loop reads CASSGPTSQETQYF. As DNA, the CDR3 is TGTGCCAGCAGTGGACCGACTAGCCAAGAGACCCAGTACTTC.

The chain couples TRBV20-1 to TRBJ1-6; no firm D call. The CDR3 is 15 amino acids. V was trimmed by 5 bases and J by 1 base, leaving 12 bases between them. Germline CDR1 is DFQATT and CDR2 is SNEGSKA (reference sequence). CDR3: CSARVADSYNSPLHF. For the CDR3, the DNA is TGCAGTGCTCGTGTGGCAGATTCCTATAATTCACCCCTCCACTTT.

The genes are TRBV7-9 and TRBJ2-5; D might be TRBD1 (5 bases). The CDR3 length is 13 residues. CDR1 is SEHNR, CDR2 FQNEAQ, per germline (reference sequence). Trimming took off 1 base at V and 5 bases at J, with 8 bases between the two ends. The CDR3 loop is CASSLEGWETQYF. The CDR3 bases are TGTGCCAGCAGCTTAGAGGGGTGGGAGACCCAGTACTTC.

The chain combines TRBV20-1 with TRBJ2-1, with 7 nucleotides matching TRBD2. J lost 8 bases, V lost 6 bases, and 19 bases had no gene match. The CDR3 has 16 residues. CDR1 is DFQATT, CDR2 SNEGSKA, per germline (reference sequence). Here the CDR3 reads CSATSEGLADTDEQFF. DNA of the CDR3: TGCAGTGCCACCAGTGAGGGGCTAGCGGATACGGATGAGCAGTTCTTC.

DNA of the CDR3: TGTGCCAGCAGTGGCGTTCAGGGCGGGAGCACTGAAGCTTTCTTT. Residues: CASSGVQGGSTEAFF. V gene TRBV25-1 combines with J gene TRBJ1-1; D is perhaps TRBD1 (5 bases). The CDR3 extends over 15 amino acids. Germline V lookup: CDR1 MGHDK, CDR2 SYGVNS. V was pared by 4 bases and J by 4 bases, with 16 bases between. The full variable domain, in which reference TRBV25-1 and TRBJ1-1 provide the parts outside the CDR3, is EADIYQTPRYLVIGTGKKITLECSQTMGHDKMYWYQQDPGMELHLIHYSYGVNSTEKGDLSSESTVSRIRTEHFPLTLESARPSHTSQYLCASSGVQGGSTEAFFGQGTRLTVV.

This clonotype has only a few counts. V usage is TRBV15 and J usage is TRBJ2-7, with TRBD1 as a possible D gene (7 bases). CDR1 is LNHNV and CDR2 is YYDKDF in the germline V gene (reference sequence). V was cut by 5 bases and J by 5 bases, with 25 bases left in between. The CDR3 runs to 17 residues. As DNA, the CDR3 is TGTGCCACCAGCTCTCCCCGGAGGGACAGATTTCCCAACGAGCAGTACTTC. Translation gives CATSSPRRDRFPNEQYF.

V usage is TRBV11-3 and J usage is TRBJ1-1; maybe TRBD1 (5 bases). Germline CDR1 is SGHNT and CDR2 is YENEEA. The CDR3 sequence is 15 residues long. The germline V and J ends were trimmed by 5 bases and 6 bases, with 19 bases remaining between them. As DNA, the CDR3 is TGTGCCAGCAGCCCCATACGGGGGAGGAGGCCTGAAGCTTTCTTT. It yields the protein CASSPIRGRRPEAFF.

This clonotype was observed once. This chain's CDR3 is CASSLAGENTEAFF. DNA of the CDR3: TGTGCCAGCAGCTTAGCGGGGGAGAACACTGAAGCTTTCTTT. This chain joins TRBV11-1 and TRBJ1-1; D is perhaps TRBD1 (5 bases). There are 14 residues in the CDR3. V dropped 0 bases and J dropped 1 base, with 6 bases sitting between them. The V gene's germline CDR1 is SGHAT and CDR2 FQDESV (reference sequence).

The table lists this clonotype with a count of one. The junction and the germline gene differ at one end; a read error may be behind it. V and J are TRBV5-6 and TRBJ2-4; D is possibly TRBD2 (6 bases). CDR1 and CDR2 from the germline V gene are SGHDT and YYEEEE. The CDR3 has 14 amino acids. CDR3 sequence: CASSGGVAKNVQYF. DNA for the CDR3: TGTGCCAGCAGCGGCGGGGTAGCCAAAAACGTTCAGTACTTC. Together with reference TRBV5-6 and TRBJ2-4, the CDR3 gives the full variable domain: DAGVTQSPTHLIKTRGQQVTLRCSPKSGHDTVSWYQQALGQGPQFIFQYYEEEERQRGNFPDRFSGHQFPNYSSELNVNALLLGDSALYLCASSGGVAKNVQYFGAGTRLSVL.

This clonotype occurred once. V gene TRBV6-2 or TRBV6-3 combines with J gene TRBJ1-5; D possibly corresponds to TRBD1 (6 bases). This CDR3 has 18 amino acids. Trimming removed 0 bases from V and 2 bases from J, with 17 bases in between. CDR1 MNHEY and CDR2 SVGEGT come from the germline V gene. The DNA for the CDR3 is TGTGCCAGCAGTTACTCCCATCGGGGGGCTAGTCGCAATCAGCCCCAGCATTTT. Its protein product is CASSYSHRGASRNQPQHF.

This clonotype was observed a handful of times. The chain uses TRBV28 and TRBJ2-1; TRBD2 is a possible D gene (6 bases). Germline values: CDR1 MDHEN, CDR2 SYDVKM. The CDR3 sequence is 15 residues long. V was pared by 10 bases and J by 2 bases, with 18 bases between. The CDR3 loop is CATFVAGNAYNEQFF. The DNA of the CDR3 is TGTGCCACCTTCGTGGCGGGGAATGCCTACAATGAGCAGTTCTTC.